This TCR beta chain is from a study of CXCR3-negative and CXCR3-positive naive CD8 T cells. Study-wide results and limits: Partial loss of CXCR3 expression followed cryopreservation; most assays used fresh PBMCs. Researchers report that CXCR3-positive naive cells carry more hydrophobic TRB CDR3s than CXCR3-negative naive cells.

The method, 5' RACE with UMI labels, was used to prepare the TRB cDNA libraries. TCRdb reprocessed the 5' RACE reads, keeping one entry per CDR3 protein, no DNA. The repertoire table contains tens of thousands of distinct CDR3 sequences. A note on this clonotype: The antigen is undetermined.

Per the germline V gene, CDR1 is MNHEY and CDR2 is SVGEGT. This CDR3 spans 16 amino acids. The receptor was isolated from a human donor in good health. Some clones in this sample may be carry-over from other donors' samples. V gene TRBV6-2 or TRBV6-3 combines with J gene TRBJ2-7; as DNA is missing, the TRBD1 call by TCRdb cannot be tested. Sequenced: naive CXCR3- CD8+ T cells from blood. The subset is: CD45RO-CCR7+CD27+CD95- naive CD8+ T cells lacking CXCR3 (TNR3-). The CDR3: CASSPRDKALSYEQYF.